Only one count was recorded for the clone carrying this T cell receptor beta chain. This specimen comes from a study of T cell responses to AZD1222 COVID-19 vaccine. This CDR3 has 13 residues. Germline lookup yields CDR1 KGHSH and CDR2 LQKENI. V lost 6 bases, J lost 8 bases, and 14 bases lay in between. Libraries were prepared by immunoSEQ multiplex PCR; TCRdb keeps only in-frame clonotypes and omits some of them. This sample yields approximately 100,000 clones, of which 90% are seen a single time; roughly 1.4% belongs to the top ten. The clonotype originates from an adult in good health. J is TRBJ2-1 and V is TRBV18; maybe TRBD2 (5 bases). Source: peripheral blood, taken on day 0 of AZD1222 vaccination. The CDR3 spells CASSDNMGDEQFF. DNA of the CDR3: TGTGCCAGCTCGGATAACATGGGAGATGAGCAGTTCTTC.